This T cell receptor beta chain is drawn from a study of human T cells and chemical hapten exposure. Findings and limits, study-wide: There was no change with DPC sensitization in TCRs above 1 in 1000 frequency.

This clonotype was seen a few times. Its antigen remains unidentified. Between the trimmed V and J ends, which lost 2 bases and 9 bases, there was a span of 12 bases. CDR1 and CDR2 from the germline V gene are SGHRS and YFSETQ. This CDR3 spans 13 amino acids. Time point defined: pre-sensitization, week 0. Treatment denoted: therapeutic diphenylcyclopropenone sensitization with weekly scalp DPC. Unfractionated whole blood served as the source for total RNA extraction. TCRdb reprocessed the RACE reads via MiXCR and lists one record per CDR3 protein. This table holds roughly 56,000 distinct CDR3 sequences, 9.6% found once.

V and J are TRBV5-1 and TRBJ2-1, with a tentative D call TRBD2 (5 bases). The sequencing here drew on whole blood, taken in connection with sensitization to the hapten diphenylcyclopropenone (DPC). The receptor was derived from a woman aged 25 to 39 with alopecia areata. Some clones in this sample may be carry-over from other donors' samples. CDR3 nucleotide sequence: TGCGCCAGCAGCTTAGGACGAGAGGGTGAGCAGTTCTTC. Translation: CASSLGREGEQFF.